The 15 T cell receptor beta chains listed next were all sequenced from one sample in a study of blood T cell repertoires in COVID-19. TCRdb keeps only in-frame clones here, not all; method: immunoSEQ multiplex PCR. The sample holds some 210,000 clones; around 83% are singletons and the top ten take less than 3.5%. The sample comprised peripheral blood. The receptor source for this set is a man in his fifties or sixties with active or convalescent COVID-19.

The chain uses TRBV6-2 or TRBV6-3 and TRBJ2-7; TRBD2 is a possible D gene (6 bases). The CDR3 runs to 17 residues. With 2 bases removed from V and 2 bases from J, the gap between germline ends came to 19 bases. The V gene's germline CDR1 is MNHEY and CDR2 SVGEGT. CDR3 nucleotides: TGTGCCAGCAGTTACCCGCTTTGGGGGAGGACCCCCTACGAGCAGTACTTC. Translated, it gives CASSYPLWGRTPYEQYF.

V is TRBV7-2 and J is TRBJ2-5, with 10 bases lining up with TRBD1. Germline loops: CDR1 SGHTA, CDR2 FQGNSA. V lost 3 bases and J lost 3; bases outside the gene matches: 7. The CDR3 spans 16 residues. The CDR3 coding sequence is TGTGCCAGCAGCTTTTCGACAGGGGGCATTGAAGAGACCCAGTACTTC. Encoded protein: CASSFSTGGIEETQYF.

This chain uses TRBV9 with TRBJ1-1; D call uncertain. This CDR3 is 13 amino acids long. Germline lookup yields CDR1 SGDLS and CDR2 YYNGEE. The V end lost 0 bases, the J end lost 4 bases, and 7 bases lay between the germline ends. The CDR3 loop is CASSVGAGTEAFF. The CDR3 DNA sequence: TGTGCCAGCAGCGTAGGTGCGGGCACTGAAGCTTTCTTT. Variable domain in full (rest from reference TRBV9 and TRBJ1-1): DSGVTQTPKHLITATGQRVTLRCSPRSGDLSVYWYQQSLDQGLQFLIQYYNGEERAKGNILERFSAQQFPDLHSELNLSSLELGDSALYFCASSVGAGTEAFFGQGTRLTVV.

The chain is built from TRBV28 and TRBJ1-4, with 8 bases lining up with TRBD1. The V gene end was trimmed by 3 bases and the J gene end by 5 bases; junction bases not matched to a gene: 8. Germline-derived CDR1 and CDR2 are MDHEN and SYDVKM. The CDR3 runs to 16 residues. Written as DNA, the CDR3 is TGTGCCAGCAGTTTCAGGGGGCGGGCGACGAATGAAAAACTGTTTTTT. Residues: CASSFRGRATNEKLFF.

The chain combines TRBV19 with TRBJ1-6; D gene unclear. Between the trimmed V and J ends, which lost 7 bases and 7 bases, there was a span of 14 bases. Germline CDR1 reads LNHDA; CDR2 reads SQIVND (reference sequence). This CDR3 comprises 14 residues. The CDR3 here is CASMVELGNSPLHF. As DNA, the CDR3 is TGTGCCAGTATGGTGGAACTAGGGAATTCACCCCTCCACTTT.

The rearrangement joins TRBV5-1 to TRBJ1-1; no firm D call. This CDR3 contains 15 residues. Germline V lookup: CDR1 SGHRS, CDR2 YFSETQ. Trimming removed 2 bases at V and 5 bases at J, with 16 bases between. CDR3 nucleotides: TGCGCCAGCAGCTTCGAGGTAGGTGGTGGGACTGAAGCTTTCTTT. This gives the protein CASSFEVGGGTEAFF. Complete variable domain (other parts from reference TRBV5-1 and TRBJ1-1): KAGVTQTPRYLIKTRGQQVTLSCSPISGHRSVSWYQQTPGQGLQFLFEYFSETQRNKGNFPGRFSGRQFSNSRSEMNVSTLELGDSALYLCASSFEVGGGTEAFFGQGTRLTVV.

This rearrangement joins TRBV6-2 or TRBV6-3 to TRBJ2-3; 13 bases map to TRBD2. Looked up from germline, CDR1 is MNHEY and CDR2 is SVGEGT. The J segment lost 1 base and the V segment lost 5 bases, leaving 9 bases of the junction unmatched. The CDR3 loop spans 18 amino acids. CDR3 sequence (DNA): TGTGCCAGCAGTCGCGCGCCGGGGACTAGCGGGGGCACAGATACGCAGTATTTT. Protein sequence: CASSRAPGTSGGTDTQYF.

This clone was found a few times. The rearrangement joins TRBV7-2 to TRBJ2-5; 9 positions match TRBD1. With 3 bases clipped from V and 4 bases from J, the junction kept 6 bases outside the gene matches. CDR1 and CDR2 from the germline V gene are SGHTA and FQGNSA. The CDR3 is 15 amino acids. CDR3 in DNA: TGTGCCAGCAGCTTGGGGACAGGGTATGGAGAGACCCAGTACTTC. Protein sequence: CASSLGTGYGETQYF.

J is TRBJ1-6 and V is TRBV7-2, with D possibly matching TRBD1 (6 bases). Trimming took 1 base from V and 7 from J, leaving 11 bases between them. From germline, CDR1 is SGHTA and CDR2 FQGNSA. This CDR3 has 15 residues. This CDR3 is CASSLETGRNSPLHF. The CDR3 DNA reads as TGTGCCAGCAGCTTAGAAACAGGGCGCAATTCACCCCTCCACTTT.

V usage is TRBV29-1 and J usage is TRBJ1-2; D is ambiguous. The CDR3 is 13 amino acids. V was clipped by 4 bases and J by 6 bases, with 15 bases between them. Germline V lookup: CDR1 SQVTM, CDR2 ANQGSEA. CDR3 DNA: TGCAGCGTTGTCTCGGGTGGTAGTCATGGCTACACCTTC. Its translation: CSVVSGGSHGYTF.

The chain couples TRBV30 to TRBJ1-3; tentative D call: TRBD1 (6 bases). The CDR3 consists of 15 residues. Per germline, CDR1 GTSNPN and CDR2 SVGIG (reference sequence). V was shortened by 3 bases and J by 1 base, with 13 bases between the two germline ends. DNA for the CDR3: TGTGCCTGGAGAATTACAGGGCAGTCTGGAAACACCATATATTTT. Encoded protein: CAWRITGQSGNTIYF. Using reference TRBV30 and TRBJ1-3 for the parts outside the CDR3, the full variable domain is SQTIHQWPATLVQPVGSPLSLECTVEGTSNPNLYWYRQAAGRGLQLLFYSVGIGQISSEVPQNLSASRPQDRQFILSSKKLLLSDSGFYLCAWRITGQSGNTIYFGEGSWLTVV.

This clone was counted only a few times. The CDR3 nucleotides read TGTGCCAGTAGTATAGAGTCGGGTAACTATGGCTACACCTTC. Protein: CASSIESGNYGYTF. V and J are TRBV19 and TRBJ1-2; D unclear. This CDR3 contains 14 residues. Per germline, CDR1 LNHDA and CDR2 SQIVND (reference sequence). Deletions cut 0 bases from V and 1 base from J, with 6 bases between. Based on the CDR3 plus reference TRBV19 and TRBJ1-2, the full variable domain is DGGITQSPKYLFRKEGQNVTLSCEQNLNHDAMYWYRQDPGQGLRLIYYSQIVNDFQKGDIAEGYSVSREKKESFPLTVTSAQKNPTAFYLCASSIESGNYGYTFGSGTRLTVV.

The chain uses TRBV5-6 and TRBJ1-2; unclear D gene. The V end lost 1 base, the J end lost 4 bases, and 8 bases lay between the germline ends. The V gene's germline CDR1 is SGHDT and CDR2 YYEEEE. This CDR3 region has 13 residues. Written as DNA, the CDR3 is TGTGCCAGCAGCTTGCCTTACGGCTATGGCTACACCTTC. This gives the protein CASSLPYGYGYTF.

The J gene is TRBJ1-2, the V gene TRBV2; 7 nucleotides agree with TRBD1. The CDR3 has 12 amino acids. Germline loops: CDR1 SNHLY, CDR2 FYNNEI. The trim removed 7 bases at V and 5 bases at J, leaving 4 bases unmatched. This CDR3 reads CASNDRAYGYTF. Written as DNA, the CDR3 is TGTGCCAGCAACGACAGGGCTTATGGCTACACCTTC. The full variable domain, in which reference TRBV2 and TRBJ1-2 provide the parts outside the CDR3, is EPEVTQTPSHQVTQMGQEVILRCVPISNHLYFYWYRQILGQKVEFLVSFYNNEISEKSEIFDDQFSVERPDGSNFTLKIRSTKLEDSAMYFCASNDRAYGYTFGSGTRLTVV.

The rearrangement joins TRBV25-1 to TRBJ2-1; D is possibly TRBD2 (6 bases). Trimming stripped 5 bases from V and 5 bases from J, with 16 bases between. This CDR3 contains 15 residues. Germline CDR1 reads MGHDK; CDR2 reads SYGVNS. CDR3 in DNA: TGTGCCAGCAGTTTCGGGGGAGTGGGGGACAATGAGCAGTTCTTC. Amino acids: CASSFGGVGDNEQFF.